One and the same sample provided the 29 T cell receptor beta chains below, sequenced in a study of shared clonotypes between healthy human individuals. Method: immunoSEQ multiplex PCR; TCRdb's copy keeps in-frame clones and lacks some. The table has over a million clones, approximately 98.5% seen once; the top ten hold under 0.45%. Sequenced input: naive CD4+ T cells sorted from blood. Specified subset: CD45RA+ positively selected. Receptor source: a man aged 25 to 40 in good health.

This chain connects TRBV6-1 to TRBJ2-3, with D hard to call. Germline CDR1 and CDR2: MNHNS and SASEGT. Trimming took off 3 bases at V and 0 bases at J, with 7 bases between the two ends. CDR3 length: 14 residues. CDR3 bases: TGTGCCAGCAGTGACTCGGACAGCACAGATACGCAGTATTTT. Its translation is CASSDSDSTDTQYF.

The V gene is TRBV9, the J gene TRBJ2-5; D possibly corresponds to TRBD1 (7 bases). Germline V CDR1 and CDR2: SGDLS, YYNGEE. The V and J ends lost 4 bases and 5 bases respectively, with 15 bases between them. The CDR3 runs 14 residues. The CDR3 spells CASSIDRAGETQYF. The CDR3 DNA is TGTGCCAGCAGCATCGACAGGGCGGGGGAGACCCAGTACTTC.

This clone was seen just once. The rearrangement uses TRBV7-9 and TRBJ2-5; possibly TRBD2 for D (6 bases). The V gene lost 5 bases and the J gene lost 4 bases, with 17 bases spanning the gap. This CDR3 comprises 15 residues. Looked up from germline, CDR1 is SEHNR and CDR2 is FQNEAQ (reference sequence). The CDR3 loop reads CASSTGLPGGETQYF. In DNA form, the CDR3 reads TGTGCCAGCAGCACGGGACTCCCGGGTGGAGAGACCCAGTACTTC.

The chain has TRBV4-3 and TRBJ2-7, with D possibly matching TRBD1 (5 bases). The germline V and J ends were trimmed by 2 bases and 2 bases, with 13 bases remaining between them. Germline assignment: CDR1 LGHNA and CDR2 YSLEER. The CDR3 loop spans 15 amino acids. This CDR3 reads CASSQSPGPPYEQYF. CDR3 nucleotides: TGCGCCAGCAGCCAAAGCCCAGGGCCCCCCTACGAGCAGTACTTC.

J is TRBJ1-2 and V is TRBV4-1, with D perhaps matching TRBD1 (5 bases). Germline CDR1 MGHRA, CDR2 YSYEKL. CDR3 length: 14 amino acids. V gave up 0 bases and J gave up 4 bases, with 9 bases separating them. In DNA form, the CDR3 reads TGCGCCAGCAGCCAAGAAGACAGTATCTATGGCTACACCTTC. It is translated as CASSQEDSIYGYTF.

The rearrangement joins TRBV9 to TRBJ2-1; D is unclear. V dropped 4 bases and J dropped 8 bases, with 10 bases sitting between them. This CDR3 has 12 amino acids. CDR1 and CDR2 (germline): SGDLS, YYNGEE. The CDR3 DNA follows: TGTGCCAGCAGCTCTCGGACCTATGAGCAGTTCTTC. This translates into CASSSRTYEQFF.

The chain uses TRBV7-8 and TRBJ2-1; 16 bases are shared with TRBD2. Trimming took 5 bases from V and 1 from J; bases not matched to a gene: 5. CDR1 is SGHVS and CDR2 is FQNEAQ in the germline V gene. The CDR3 extends over 18 amino acids. This CDR3 reads CASSTGLAGGFSYNEQFF. The CDR3 DNA follows: TGTGCCAGCAGCACGGGACTAGCGGGAGGGTTTTCCTACAATGAGCAGTTCTTC.

The chain joins TRBV5-6 to TRBJ2-7; TRBD2 agrees at 7 bases. V was clipped by 3 bases and J by 3 bases; unmatched bases: 15. This CDR3 spans 17 amino acids. Germline V lookup: CDR1 SGHDT, CDR2 YYEEEE. Here the CDR3 DNA reads TGTGCCAGCAGCTCGGTCGGGGGGAGTAACCAATTCTACGAGCAGTACTTC. Translated, it gives CASSSVGGSNQFYEQYF.

V gene TRBV4-1 combines with J gene TRBJ2-3; the D gene is possibly TRBD2 (6 bases). With 5 bases removed from V and 4 bases from J, the gap between germline ends came to 31 bases. This CDR3 region has 20 residues. Germline V gene data show CDR1 as MGHRA and CDR2 as YSYEKL. For the CDR3, the DNA is TGCGCCAGCAGCGAAAATCAGACGCGGGCTAGCGAGCAGTGGTCAGATACGCAGTATTTT. Residues: CASSENQTRASEQWSDTQYF.

V is TRBV19 and J is TRBJ2-1; D perhaps matches TRBD1 (6 bases). Germline V gene data show CDR1 as LNHDA and CDR2 as SQIVND (reference sequence). The CDR3 loop spans 15 amino acids. Trimming took 4 bases from V and 0 from J, leaving 10 bases between them. Written as DNA, the CDR3 is TGTGCCAGTAGTAGAACAGGGAACTCCTACAATGAGCAGTTCTTC. Its translation is CASSRTGNSYNEQFF.

The chain uses TRBV29-1 and TRBJ2-1, with 11 bases aligning to TRBD1. CDR1 and CDR2 (germline): SQVTM, ANQGSEA. V was pared by 5 bases and J by 1 base, with 7 bases of the junction left unmatched. This CDR3 region has 16 residues. DNA for the CDR3: TGCAGCGTTAACCGGGACAGGGGGGTTTCCTACAATGAGCAGTTCTTC. Translated, it gives CSVNRDRGVSYNEQFF.

This chain connects TRBV11-3 to TRBJ2-7, with D uncertain. Trimming pared 5 bases from V and 6 bases from J, leaving 11 bases between. Germline lookup yields CDR1 SGHNT and CDR2 YENEEA. The CDR3 loop spans 12 amino acids. DNA for the CDR3: TGTGCCAGCAGCGACACACCGACCGAGCAGTACTTC. Translation gives CASSDTPTEQYF. Full variable domain (remainder filled in from reference TRBV11-3 and TRBJ2-7): EAGVVQSPRYKIIEKKQPVAFWCNPISGHNTLYWYLQNLGQGPELLIRYENEEAVDDSQLPKDRFSAERLKGVDSTLKIQPAELGDSAVYLCASSDTPTEQYFGPGTRLTVT.

The chain combines TRBV18 with TRBJ2-3, with D unresolved. This CDR3 has 14 amino acids. Germline values: CDR1 KGHSH, CDR2 LQKENI. V was cut by 1 base and J by 5 bases, with 10 bases left in between. The CDR3 bases are TGTGCCAGCTCACCACTGGCCTTGGGAGATACGCAGTATTTT. It yields the protein CASSPLALGDTQYF.

The V call is TRBV11-2, the J call TRBJ2-2; 8 bases are a match to TRBD1. There are 14 residues in the CDR3. V shed 3 bases, J shed 4 bases, and the junction held 1 base outside the gene matches. Germline V gene lookup returns CDR1 SGHAT and CDR2 FQNNGV. The CDR3 region has the DNA TGTGCCAGCAGCTTGGACAGGGTCACCGGGGAGCTGTTTTTT. Translated: CASSLDRVTGELFF.

This sequence joins TRBV9 and TRBJ2-2, with D possibly called TRBD1 or TRBD2 (5 bases each). The germline V gene has CDR1 SGDLS and CDR2 YYNGEE. This CDR3 contains 16 residues. Trimming took 1 base from V and 0 from J, leaving 10 bases between them. CDR3 residues: CASSVSGGSNTGELFF. As DNA, the CDR3 is TGTGCCAGCAGCGTAAGTGGGGGATCGAACACCGGGGAGCTGTTTTTT.

V is TRBV18 and J is TRBJ2-7, with D tentatively TRBD2 (6 bases). V was shortened by 0 bases and J by 3 bases, with 12 bases between the two germline ends. Germline V gives CDR1 KGHSH, CDR2 LQKENI. CDR3 size: 15 residues. CDR3 bases: TGTGCCAGCTCACCACCACGGGAGCAAAGCTACGAGCAGTACTTC. Translated: CASSPPREQSYEQYF.

The chain is built from TRBV7-6 and TRBJ2-1; 8 positions agree with TRBD2. This CDR3 is built from 13 residues. V shed 4 bases and J 7 bases; nucleotides not matched to a gene: 3. CDR1 is SGHVS, CDR2 FNYEAQ, per germline. CDR3 nucleotides: TGTGCCAGCAGCTCCGGACTAGCAAATGAGCAGTTCTTC. Its protein product is CASSSGLANEQFF.

The chain couples TRBV5-4 to TRBJ1-2; 8 bases are shared with TRBD1. This CDR3 comprises 15 residues. After removal of 3 bases from V and 1 base from J, the junction contained 5 bases not matched to a gene. From germline, CDR1 is SGHNT and CDR2 YYREEE (reference sequence). The CDR3 DNA reads TGTGCCAGCAGCTCCCAGACAGGGGATAACTATGGCTACACCTTC. Protein product: CASSSQTGDNYGYTF.

The chain has TRBV5-1 and TRBJ2-7; no firm D call. Trimming removed 0 bases at V and 2 bases at J, with 12 bases between. The CDR3 length is 15 residues. Germline V lookup: CDR1 SGHRS, CDR2 YFSETQ. CDR3 nucleotides: TGCGCCAGCAGCTTGGTCTACGGCGGAACCTACGAGCAGTACTTC. Translation: CASSLVYGGTYEQYF.

The chain couples TRBV6-5 to TRBJ2-7; a possible D gene is TRBD1 (5 bases). CDR1 is MNHEY and CDR2 is SVGAGI in the germline V gene. Trimming stripped 0 bases from V and 7 bases from J, with 10 bases between. This CDR3 contains 13 residues. The CDR3 DNA is TGTGCCAGCAGTTACTCAGGGGTGCGGGAGCAGTACTTC. It codes for CASSYSGVREQYF.

The chain is built from TRBV5-4 and TRBJ2-5; unclear D gene. Germline lookup yields CDR1 SGHNT and CDR2 YYREEE (reference sequence). The ends were cut back, 0 bases at V and 5 bases at J, with 11 bases in the middle. This CDR3 contains 14 residues. The CDR3 nucleotides read TGTGCCAGCAGCTTGGCCAACGGATTGGAGACCCAGTACTTC. Amino acids: CASSLANGLETQYF.

This chain uses TRBV28 with TRBJ2-7, with 14 nucleotides matching TRBD2. Unmatched junction bases numbered 14, after V lost 5 bases and J lost 5 bases. The CDR3 is made up of 18 amino acids. Germline V gives CDR1 MDHEN, CDR2 SYDVKM. The CDR3 coding sequence is TGTGCCAGCAGTATCACCTCTGGACTAGCGGGAGGTTGGAACGAGCAGTACTTC. Its protein product is CASSITSGLAGGWNEQYF.

This chain links TRBV9 with TRBJ2-6; D tentatively fits TRBD1 or TRBD2 (6 bases each). The V gene's germline CDR1 is SGDLS and CDR2 YYNGEE. CDR3 size: 17 residues. Trimming took 4 bases from V and 2 from J, leaving 16 bases between them. CDR3 sequence reads: CASSSVGGSAGANVLTF. CDR3 nucleotide sequence: TGTGCCAGCAGCTCAGTAGGGGGGTCCGCTGGGGCCAACGTCCTGACTTTC.

This clone showed up just a few times. V gene TRBV23-1 combines with J gene TRBJ2-7; D gene ambiguous. TRBV23-1 is marked as an open reading frame, function uncertain. V lost 7 bases to trimming and J lost 5 bases, with 3 bases between them. This CDR3 is 9 amino acids long. CDR3 DNA: TGCGCCAGCAACCACGAGCAGTACTTC. As protein: CASNHEQYF.

The chain links TRBV27 to TRBJ2-1; perhaps TRBD2 as D (5 bases). The germline CDR1 and CDR2 sequences are MNHEY and SMNVEV (reference sequence). The length of the CDR3 is 17 residues. Trimming took off 3 bases at V and 6 bases at J, with 21 bases between the two ends. The CDR3 sequence is CASSFRVPPGSSNEQFF. CDR3 bases: TGTGCCAGCAGTTTTCGGGTCCCTCCGGGATCGAGCAATGAGCAGTTCTTC.

The chain combines TRBV6-1 with TRBJ1-2, with 7 bases aligning to TRBD1. CDR1 MNHNS and CDR2 SASEGT come from the germline V gene. CDR3 length: 14 amino acids. The J segment lost 7 bases and the V segment lost 3 bases, leaving 8 bases of the junction unmatched. CDR3 in DNA: TGTGCCAGCAGTGATCTCGGACAGGCTAGTGGCTACACCTTC. Its translation: CASSDLGQASGYTF.

J is TRBJ2-5 and V is TRBV27; no reliable D call. The germline CDR1 and CDR2 sequences are MNHEY and SMNVEV (reference sequence). The CDR3 length is 15 residues. V shed 2 bases and J shed 2 bases, with 12 bases lying between them. DNA of the CDR3: TGTGCCAGCAGTTTAGCGACGGTGGGGCAAGAGACCCAGTACTTC. Residues: CASSLATVGQETQYF.

The chain carries TRBV19 and TRBJ2-3, with D perhaps assigned TRBD1 or TRBD2 (5 bases each). The CDR3 consists of 16 residues. CDR1 and CDR2 from the germline V gene are LNHDA and SQIVND (reference sequence). Trimming pared 5 bases from V and 0 bases from J, leaving 15 bases between. As DNA, the CDR3 is TGTGCCAGTAGTCCCCTGAAAGGGACGAGCACAGATACGCAGTATTTT. Translating it yields CASSPLKGTSTDTQYF.

The rearrangement uses TRBV7-9 and TRBJ1-3; D remains unclear. The V gene's germline CDR1 is SEHNR and CDR2 FQNEAQ (reference sequence). The CDR3 totals 15 residues. Trimming cost V 4 bases and J 0 bases, with 10 bases left between them. DNA of the CDR3: TGTGCCAGCAGCTCCCGAGGCCACTCTGGAAACACCATATATTTT. It codes for CASSSRGHSGNTIYF.